This T cell receptor beta chain was sequenced for a study of blood T cell repertoires in COVID-19. This clone was seen only once. Germline lookup yields CDR1 SGHDN and CDR2 FVKESK. CDR3 length: 12 amino acids. V was clipped by 3 bases and J by 5 bases, with 6 bases between them. TCRdb's copy holds only in-frame clones and misses some; the assay was immunoSEQ multiplex PCR. The sample lists around 20,000 clones; about 86% were seen once. This sequence originates from a human donor in a cohort sampled during active COVID-19. The sequenced sample consisted of peripheral blood. V and J are TRBV14 and TRBJ2-3, with unresolved D. The CDR3 reads CASSHPGDTQYF. The CDR3 DNA reads as TGTGCCAGCAGCCACCCGGGAGATACGCAGTATTTT. Drawing the rest from reference TRBV14 and TRBJ2-3, the complete variable domain is EAGVTQFPSHSVIEKGQTVTLRCDPISGHDNLYWYRRVMGKEIKFLLHFVKESKQDESGMPNNRFLAERTGGTYSTLKVQPAELEDSGVYFCASSHPGDTQYFGPGTRLTVL.